The rows below give T cell receptor beta chains drawn from one sample of a study of siplizumab effects on memory and regulatory T cells. Sequencing was performed with immunoSEQ multiplex PCR; in TCRdb, only in-frame clones are kept and a portion is missing. There are tens of thousands of clones in the sample; around 90% occur only once, and 1.5% to 1.7% lies in the top ten. The sequencing sample was made of Tregs sorted from blood. All receptors come from a human donor in good health. Each CDR3 is given without its conserved first and last residue.

v_gene,j_gene,CDR3aa
TRBV4-2,TRBJ2-2,ASSRRGLNTGELF
TRBV7-9,TRBJ1-1,ASSIPSTEYTEAF
TRBV5-5,TRBJ1-4,ASSLALYRAANEKLF
TRBV28,TRBJ2-7,ASSSGTGVYEQY
TRBV6-1,TRBJ2-3,ASSVLDRVDTQY
TRBV7-9,TRBJ2-4,ASSLNRSPMD
TRBV9,TRBJ2-3,ASNPRDNTDTQY
TRBV6-1,TRBJ2-4,ASSYGNIQY
TRBV7-9,TRBJ2-3,ASSLGTSGGTDTQY
TRBV7-9,TRBJ2-2,ASSSRGLGTTNTGELF
TRBV27,TRBJ2-7,ASSLRQGHEQY
TRBV28,TRBJ1-1,ASSLFNMRTEAF
TRBV19,TRBJ1-2,ASWLNYGYT
TRBV5-4,TRBJ2-3,ASSPGQGSLSYTDTQY
TRBV28,TRBJ1-2,ASSLVVGGYT
TRBV6-1,TRBJ1-1,ASTKPPANTEAF
TRBV7-2,TRBJ1-2,ASSSVLGVVNGYT
TRBV7-2,TRBJ2-1,ASSSVGSSYNEQF
TRBV28,TRBJ2-7,ASSAGGRYEQY
TRBV19,TRBJ1-6,ASSGDGNSPLH
TRBV7-9,TRBJ2-5,ASTKRTEHQETQY
TRBV15,TRBJ2-7,ATSRARTGVYEQY
TRBV5-1,TRBJ2-2,ASKLNPRGTRDTGELF
TRBV18,TRBJ2-5,ASSQKYQETQY
TRBV5-3,TRBJ1-1,ARSYDSHLGTEAF
TRBV7-2,TRBJ2-7,ASSLARTSVYEQY
TRBV13,TRBJ2-6,ASSGGAGANVLT
TRBV29-1,TRBJ1-6,SVVFFYNSPLH
TRBV5-8,TRBJ1-5,ASSLPLRH
TRBV10-3,TRBJ1-5,AIRDTGKGDNQPQH
TRBV11-2,TRBJ2-3,ASSSPAGGRGDTQY
TRBV5-1,TRBJ2-3,ASSPQPGTDTQY
TRBV13,TRBJ2-7,ASSRWGLALQKGNEQY
TRBV25-1,TRBJ2-7,ASSGLDPVYEQY
TRBV29-1,TRBJ2-3,SVGDRGPDTQY
TRBV9,TRBJ2-3,ASSVGDTQY
TRBV7-9,TRBJ2-3,ASSLGNTQY
TRBV19,TRBJ2-7,ASSIGTSYEQY
TRBV19,TRBJ1-2,ATRAQGYGYT
TRBV6-1,TRBJ1-4,ASGNRALDEKLF
TRBV5-4,TRBJ1-1,ASSLVQGQNTEAF
TRBV19,TRBJ1-2,ATRTAQSYGYT
TRBV5-1,TRBJ1-1,ASSLIQGVNTEAF
TRBV10-3,TRBJ1-5,AISEGGGSYSNQPQH
TRBV5-1,TRBJ2-3,ASSPDTGFTDTQY
TRBV10-2,TRBJ1-4,ASTRDRVYTNEKLF
TRBV9,TRBJ1-1,ASSVVAGSTEAF
TRBV2,TRBJ1-5,ASRNRVRDQPQH
TRBV6-1,TRBJ2-7,ASSEWAGEY
TRBV11-2,TRBJ2-5,ASSPSKETQY
TRBV28,TRBJ2-3,ASSLPGGPSLEQY
TRBV10-3,TRBJ1-2,ATQGARGEGYT
TRBV18,TRBJ1-2,ASSPESYGYT
TRBV4-2,TRBJ2-1,ASSQDIGTGDNNEQF
TRBV5-1,TRBJ2-7,ASSKLGQGNSYEQY
TRBV5-1,TRBJ1-6,ASSLGSTGGEGSPLH
TRBV9,TRBJ1-5,ASSDRDAKRQPQH
TRBV6-5,TRBJ1-1,ASRKAGINTEAF
TRBV12-5,TRBJ2-5,ASGLGASGGWETQY